A single sample gave rise to the 13 T cell receptor beta chains below, sequenced in a study of read filtering for tumor transcriptome and immune sequencing (dated by TCRdb to about 2020). Sequencing took place on an Illumina HiSeq 4000. TCR libraries were constructed from 400 to 500 ng RNA using the Immunoverse kit, and molecular barcoded adaptors covering alpha/delta and beta/gamma chains were employed. TCRdb trimmed the raw reads at Q25, called clones with MiXCR and kept productive beta chains. Rows merge per CDR3 protein into single entries with the most common DNA and genes. This sample lists about 57,000 distinct CDR3 sequences; 14% were detected once. The ten largest clones represent about 44% of the sample. Sequencing was performed on a population of CD138-negative cells sorted from bone marrow. The intended sense of this specimen's cell subset or site label: bone marrow mononuclear cells depleted of CD138+ plasma/myeloma cells by negative magnetic selection. The receptors were sampled from a donor at least 40 years old with multiple myeloma.

In this sample, this clonotype turned up once. The chain recombines TRBV29-1 with TRBJ2-7, with D possibly matching TRBD2 (6 bases). The CDR3 spans 14 residues. The germline V and J ends were trimmed by 0 bases and 0 bases, with 9 bases remaining between them. The germline V gene encodes CDR1 SQVTM and CDR2 ANQGSEA. Here the CDR3 reads CSVEERDSSYEQYF. The CDR3, as DNA: TGCAGCGTTGAAGAGCGGGATAGCTCCTACGAGCAGTACTTC.

This clonotype was counted at least ten times. V is TRBV20-1 and J is TRBJ2-2; D is possibly TRBD1 (7 bases). This CDR3 has 14 amino acids. CDR1 and CDR2 from the germline V gene are DFQATT and SNEGSKA (reference sequence). Deletions cut 3 bases from V and 4 bases from J, with 12 bases between. The CDR3 is CSASWRGLTGELFF. The DNA for the CDR3 is TGCAGTGCTAGTTGGAGGGGGCTCACCGGGGAGCTGTTTTTT.

The chain is built from TRBV9 and TRBJ2-7; 7 bases are shared with TRBD1. Germline trimming cut 3 bases from V and 6 bases from J; bases unmatched to any gene: 12. This CDR3 is built from 15 residues. The germline CDR1 and CDR2 sequences are SGDLS and YYNGEE. DNA for the CDR3: TGTGCCAGCAGCGCCTCACCCACGACAGGGTCCGAGCAGTACTTC. It specifies CASSASPTTGSEQYF.

Notes on this clonotype: This may be a read error: a much more frequent sequence differs by one nucleotide. The V call is TRBV10-3, the J call TRBJ1-5, with D perhaps TRBD1 (6 bases). Per germline, CDR1 ENHRY and CDR2 SYGVKD. V was pared by 6 bases and J by 6 bases, with 9 bases between. CDR3 length equals 12 residues. Written as DNA, the CDR3 is TGTGCCATCAGCGACAGGAGTCAGCCCCAGCATTTT. Encoded protein: CAISDRSQPQHF.

This clonotype occurred many times. The V and J genes are TRBV20-1 and TRBJ2-5; the match to TRBD2 covers 9 bases. Looked up from germline, CDR1 is DFQATT and CDR2 is SNEGSKA (reference sequence). The CDR3 has 12 residues. The CDR3 spells CSVTSGQETQYF. The CDR3 nucleotides are TGCAGCGTGACTAGCGGCCAAGAGACCCAGTACTTC.

The sample holds many counts of this clonotype. J is TRBJ2-3 and V is TRBV11-2; a weak D match, TRBD1 (7 bases). Germline CDR1 is SGHAT and CDR2 is FQNNGV. This CDR3 has 15 amino acids. V shed 5 bases and J shed 5 bases, with 17 bases lying between them. The CDR3 loop is CASSPGGNPLDTQYF. In nucleotides, the CDR3 is TGTGCCAGCAGCCCAGGGGGGAACCCGCTAGATACGCAGTATTTT.

Concerning this clonotype: Germline and junction disagree at one end, which may indicate a read error. The chain combines TRBV14 with TRBJ2-7, with D maybe TRBD1 (6 bases). Germline values: CDR1 SGHDN, CDR2 FVKESK. The CDR3 contains 14 residues. DNA of the CDR3: TGTGCCAGCAGCCAAGGACAGGATCTACGCCTCGGGCACTTC. Translation: CASSQGQDLRLGHF.

The chain employs TRBV5-5 and TRBJ2-1, with TRBD2 matching 10 bases. V was clipped by 6 bases and J by 3 bases; unmatched bases: 12. The CDR3 is 17 amino acids. Germline CDR1 reads SGHKS; CDR2 reads YYEKEE (reference sequence). CDR3 DNA: TGTGCCAGCATCCCCGCTCCTCTAGCGGGAGTCTACAATGAGCAGTTCTTC. Encoded protein: CASIPAPLAGVYNEQFF.

The CDR3 sequence: CAWSVGTGPNEKLFF. The CDR3 coding sequence is TGTGCCTGGAGTGTAGGGACAGGTCCCAATGAAAAACTGTTTTTT. The rearrangement uses TRBV30 and TRBJ1-4, with 8 nucleotides matching TRBD1. The germline V gene encodes CDR1 GTSNPN and CDR2 SVGIG (reference sequence). This CDR3 has 15 amino acids. Losses at the gene ends were 0 bases for V and 5 bases for J; bases not matched to a gene: 5.

This clonotype was seen repeatedly, ten times or more. In DNA form, the CDR3 reads TGCAGTGCTGGGTTATGGGACTCTCCCAACACAGATACGCAGTATTTT. Its protein product is CSAGLWDSPNTDTQYF. This rearrangement joins TRBV20-1 to TRBJ2-3, with a tentative D call TRBD2 (6 bases). V lost 5 bases and J lost 2, with 20 bases in between. This CDR3 contains 16 residues. Germline V gene sequence: CDR1 DFQATT, CDR2 SNEGSKA (reference sequence).

Details on this clonotype: Being one base from a much bigger clone, this may be a read error. The V gene is TRBV29-1, the J gene TRBJ2-1, with D perhaps matching TRBD1 (5 bases). The V gene lost 4 bases and the J gene lost 12 bases, with 22 bases spanning the gap. The CDR3 runs 14 residues. CDR1 and CDR2 from the germline V gene are SQVTM and ANQGSEA. CDR3 residues: CSVGASIGATGQFF. The DNA for the CDR3 is TGCAGCGTTGGGGCTTCCATAGGGGCTACTGGGCAGTTCTTC.

The V and J genes are TRBV29-1 and TRBJ2-5, with D possibly matching TRBD1 (5 bases). Per the germline V gene, CDR1 is SQVTM and CDR2 is ANQGSEA. V dropped 1 base and J dropped 1 base, with 10 bases sitting between them. The CDR3 runs to 14 residues. CDR3 DNA: TGCAGCGTTGAAGCCGCGACAGCCCAAGAGACCCAGTACTTC. Translation: CSVEAATAQETQYF.

The chain has TRBV9 and TRBJ2-6; D gene unclear. Germline loops: CDR1 SGDLS, CDR2 YYNGEE. V was clipped by 4 bases and J by 1 base, with 3 bases between them. The CDR3 runs to 13 residues. This CDR3 reads CASSKSGANVLTF. The CDR3 bases are TGTGCCAGCAGCAAGTCTGGGGCCAACGTCCTGACTTTC.